This TCR beta chain was sequenced in a study of blood T cell repertoires in COVID-19. TCRdb's table, derived via immunoSEQ multiplex PCR, lists solely in-frame clones and lacks some. Here the sample spans under 300,000 clones, approximately 83% being singletons. With V trimmed by 5 bases and J by 4 bases, 13 bases remained unmatched. This CDR3 contains 16 residues. CDR1 SGHVS and CDR2 FNYEAQ come from the germline V gene. V gene TRBV7-6 combines with J gene TRBJ2-7; 8 bases match TRBD2. The clonotype originates from a woman in her thirties or forties with acute COVID-19. Material for sequencing was PBMCs or T cells enriched from blood (not recorded which). The CDR3 is CASSPGDGRAGYEQYF. CDR3 nucleotides: TGTGCCAGCAGCCCTGGGGACGGGAGGGCCGGTTACGAGCAGTACTTC.